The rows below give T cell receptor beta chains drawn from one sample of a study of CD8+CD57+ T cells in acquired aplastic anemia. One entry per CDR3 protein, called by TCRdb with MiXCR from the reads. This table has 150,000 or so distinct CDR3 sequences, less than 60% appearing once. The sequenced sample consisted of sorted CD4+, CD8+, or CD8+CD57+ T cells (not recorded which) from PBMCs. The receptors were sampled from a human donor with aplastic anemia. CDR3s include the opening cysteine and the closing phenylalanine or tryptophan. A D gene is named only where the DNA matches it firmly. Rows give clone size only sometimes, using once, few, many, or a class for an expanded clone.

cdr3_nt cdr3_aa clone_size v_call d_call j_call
TGTGCCAGTAGTATAGATCTATCCGGAAAACTGTTTTTT CASSIDLSGKLFF . TRBV19 . TRBJ1-4
TGCAGTGCTAGAGATCGGGGGCAGGCACCTCCTGGCTACACCTTC CSARDRGQAPPGYTF many TRBV20-1 . TRBJ1-2
TGTGCCAGCAGTCCGACAGACATCGGGCAGCCCCAGCATTTT CASSPTDIGQPQHF . TRBV6-1 . TRBJ1-5
TGTGCCACATCCCCGCCCCACCCGGGGGAGAACACTGAAGCTTTCTTT CATSPPHPGENTEAFF . TRBV10-3 . TRBJ1-1
TGTGCCAGCAGTTTAAACGGGCACACTGAAGCTTTCTTT CASSLNGHTEAFF . TRBV12-3/TRBV12-4 . TRBJ1-1
TGTGCCAGCAGCCCGGGGCAGGGGGCGACGATGACTGAAGCTTTCTTT CASSPGQGATMTEAFF few TRBV6-1 TRBD1 TRBJ1-1
TGTGCCATCATGGGACTCTATGGCTACACCTTC CAIMGLYGYTF . TRBV10-3 . TRBJ1-2
TGCGCCAGCAGTGATCTGAGCGGGGGGGCCTTCTATGAGCAGTTCTTC CASSDLSGGAFYEQFF many TRBV10-2 TRBD2 TRBJ2-1
TGTGCCAGCAGCTTGCCGGGGGGGCCTGAAGCTTTCTTT CASSLPGGPEAFF many TRBV5-5 . TRBJ1-1
TGTGCCAGCAGCTCATATAGCAATCAGCCCCAGCATTTT CASSSYSNQPQHF many TRBV7-6 . TRBJ1-5
TGCGCCAGCAGCCAAGATATACTTGGCTCCTACAATGAGCAGTCCTTC CASSQDILGSYNEQSF . TRBV4-3 . TRBJ2-1
TGTGCCAGCAGCCAAGACACTAGCGGCTACACCTTC CASSQDTSGYTF . TRBV7-9 . TRBJ1-2
TGTGCCAGCGCGGTCCAGGCAGTACGAGATTCACCCCTCCACTTT CASAVQAVRDSPLHF . TRBV2 . TRBJ1-6
TGTGCCAGCAGCCCGGGACAGGGCCTTCATACGCAGTATTTT CASSPGQGLHTQYF many TRBV7-9 TRBD1 TRBJ2-3
TGTGCCAGCAGTGAGGGGGGGCTCGGGACACGAGGCGGGGATACGCAGTATTTT CASSEGGLGTRGGDTQYF . TRBV25-1 . TRBJ2-3
TGTGCCAGCAGCGAGACCTCCTACGAGCAGTACTTC CASSETSYEQYF . TRBV6-1 . TRBJ2-7
TGCGCCAGCAGGGGACAAGACGATAAACACTACGAGCAGTACTTC CASRGQDDKHYEQYF many TRBV5-1 . TRBJ2-7
TGTGCCAGCAGGCCTCGAGCCAGGACAGAGGAGCTGTTTTTT CASRPRARTEELFF . TRBV7-9 . TRBJ2-2
TGCGCCAGCAGAGGGGAGAGCTCCTATAATTCACCCCTCCACTTT CASRGESSYNSPLHF . TRBV5-1 . TRBJ1-6